The 3 T cell receptor beta chains listed next were all sequenced from one sample in a study of blood T cell repertoires in COVID-19. Method: immunoSEQ multiplex PCR; TCRdb's copy keeps in-frame clones and lacks some. The data hold about 270,000 clones, with about 87% observed a single time. Sequencing used PBMCs or T cells enriched from blood (not recorded which). The receptors derive from a woman aged 25 to 45 with acute COVID-19.

The chain joins TRBV28 to TRBJ2-3, with D maybe TRBD2 (5 bases). This CDR3 region has 14 residues. Trimming left V 8 bases short and J 1 base short, with 13 bases between. CDR1 and CDR2 (germline): MDHEN, SYDVKM. The CDR3 region has the DNA TGTGCCAGCTCTCCGGACTGGGGCACAGATACGCAGTATTTT. Translation: CASSPDWGTDTQYF.

This rearrangement joins TRBV6-2 or TRBV6-3 to TRBJ2-3; 12 bases map to TRBD2. V lost 2 bases to trimming and J lost 5 bases; unmatched junction nucleotides: 8. This CDR3 is built from 17 residues. Germline V lookup: CDR1 MNHEY, CDR2 SVGEGT. CDR3 in amino acids: CASSYQGTSGYLDTQYF. The CDR3 nucleotides read TGTGCCAGCAGTTACCAAGGGACTAGCGGGTACCTAGATACGCAGTATTTT.

The genes are TRBV6-5 and TRBJ2-7, with 10 bases matching TRBD2. From germline, CDR1 is MNHEY and CDR2 SVGAGI. The ends lost 6 bases at V and 3 bases at J; junction bases unmatched: 8. The CDR3 contains 15 residues. The CDR3, as DNA: TGTGCCAGCAGGACTTCTCCTAGCGGGGGCTACGAGCAGTACTTC. It is translated as CASRTSPSGGYEQYF.